Listed here is a single T cell receptor (beta chain). Its target is not known. The data belong to a study of identical twins. Overall study results and limits: Among monozygotic twins, out-of-frame TCR alpha sharing exceeded what models predicted. Beta out-of-frame sequences showed weaker excess sharing between twins.

The CDR3 runs to 16 residues. The V gene end was trimmed by 6 bases and the J gene end by 4 bases; junction bases not matched to a gene: 12. Germline V CDR1 and CDR2: MDHEN, SYDVKM. Each CDR3 protein is one row after TCRdb ran MiXCR on the 5' RACE reads. The profile covers about 890,000 distinct CDR3 sequences, with approximately 13% appearing a single time and 1.5% to 2% taken by the ten largest. The same sample was also used in a study of yellow fever vaccine responses in identical twins.

The chain joins TRBV28 to TRBJ1-1; TRBD1 agrees at 9 bases. Sequencing was done on a sample of PBMCs. The TCR comes from a woman aged 18 to 35 in good health. CDR3 protein: CASRSPGTGSSTEAFF. CDR3 nucleotides: TGTGCCAGCAGAAGTCCCGGGACAGGGTCGAGCACTGAAGCTTTCTTT. The entire variable domain, with the rest obtained from reference TRBV28 and TRBJ1-1, is as follows: DVKVTQSSRYLVKRTGEKVFLECVQDMDHENMFWYRQDPGLGLRLIYFSYDVKMKEKGDIPEGYSVSREKKERFSLILESASTNQTSMYLCASRSPGTGSSTEAFFGQGTRLTVV.